This T cell receptor (beta chain) came from a study of spatial heterogeneity in lung cancer. Sample time point: sample taken at primary tumor resection. The donor group consisted of around 66 patients who had untreated, early-stage non-small cell lung cancer. Unique molecular identifiers tagged every individual TCR cDNA molecule. TCRdb reprocessed the 5' RACE reads with MiXCR, giving one entry per CDR3 protein. The data hold 40,000 or so distinct CDR3 sequences, with approximately 3% observed a single time. Ten or more counts support this clonotype. The CDR3 contains 18 residues. Germline lookup yields CDR1 SGHVS and CDR2 FQNEAQ. V dropped 7 bases and J dropped 4; count of bases not matched to a gene: 21.

V gene TRBV7-8 combines with J gene TRBJ2-5, with 7 bases fitting TRBD2. The sample here was normal lung tissue next to the tumor, taken at surgery. The receptor was isolated from a male donor with early-stage non-small cell lung cancer. CDR3 nucleotide sequence: TGTGCCAGCACCTCATACCGACTAGCCCCAACGAGGAGAGAGACCCAGTACTTC. This translates into CASTSYRLAPTRRETQYF.